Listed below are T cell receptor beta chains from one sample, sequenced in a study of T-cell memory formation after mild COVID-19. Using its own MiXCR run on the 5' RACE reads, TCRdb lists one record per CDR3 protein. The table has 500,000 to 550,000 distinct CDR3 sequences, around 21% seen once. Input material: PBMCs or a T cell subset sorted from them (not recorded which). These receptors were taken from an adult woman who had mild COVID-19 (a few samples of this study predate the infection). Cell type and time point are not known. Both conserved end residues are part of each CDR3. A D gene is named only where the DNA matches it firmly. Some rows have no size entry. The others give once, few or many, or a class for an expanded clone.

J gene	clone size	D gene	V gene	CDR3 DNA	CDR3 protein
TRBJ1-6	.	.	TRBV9	TGTGCCAGCAGCGTTAGGAGCTGGGATTCACCCCTCCACTTT	CASSVRSWDSPLHF
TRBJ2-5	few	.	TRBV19	TGTGCCAGTAGTATAGATCGAGGGGAGACCCAGTACTTC	CASSIDRGETQYF
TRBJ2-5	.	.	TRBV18	TGTGCCAGTTCACCACAGGCATCCCAAGAGACCCAGTACTTC	CASSPQASQETQYF
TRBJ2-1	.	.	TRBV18	TGTGCCAGCTCACCGGGGAATAATAACAATGAGCAGTTCTTC	CASSPGNNNNEQFF
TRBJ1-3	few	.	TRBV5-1	TGCGCCAGCAGCTTGGGGCCTGGAAACACCATATATTTT	CASSLGPGNTIYF
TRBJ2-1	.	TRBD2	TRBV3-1	TGTGCCAGCAGCCAAGATCTGGCTAGCGGGTACAATGAGCAGTTCTTC	CASSQDLASGYNEQFF
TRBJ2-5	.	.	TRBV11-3	TGTGCCAGCAGCTTATCAGCGGGCAACCAAGAGACCCAGTACTTC	CASSLSAGNQETQYF
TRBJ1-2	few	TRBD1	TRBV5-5	TGTGCCAGCAGCTGGGGACAGTATGGCTACACCTTC	CASSWGQYGYTF
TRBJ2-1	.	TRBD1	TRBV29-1	TGCAGCGCGGGACAGGGCAATGAGCAGTTCTTC	CSAGQGNEQFF
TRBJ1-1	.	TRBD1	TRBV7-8	TGTGCCAGCAGTCGCGGACAGGGGTTCGGCACTGAAGCTTTCTTT	CASSRGQGFGTEAFF
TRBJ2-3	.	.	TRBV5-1	TGCGCCAGCAGCTTGTCGGGCGGGGTGCCGAATACGCAGTATTTT	CASSLSGGVPNTQYF
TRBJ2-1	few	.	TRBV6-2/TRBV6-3	TGTGCCAGCAGTTACGGTGGGGTCTATGAGCAGTTCTTC	CASSYGGVYEQFF
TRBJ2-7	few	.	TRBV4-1	TGCGCCAGCAGCCAAGATCTCTCCGGCTCCTACGAGCAGTACTTC	CASSQDLSGSYEQYF
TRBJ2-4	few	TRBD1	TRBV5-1	TGCGCCAGCAGCTTTGGACAGGGGGGAAACATTCAGTACTTC	CASSFGQGGNIQYF
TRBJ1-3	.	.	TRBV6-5	TGTGCCAGCAGTGGACAGCCCGACCCTGGAAACACCATATATTTT	CASSGQPDPGNTIYF
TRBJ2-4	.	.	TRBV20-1	TGCAGTGCTAGGGACGGACAGCTAGCCAAAAACATTCAGTACTTC	CSARDGQLAKNIQYF
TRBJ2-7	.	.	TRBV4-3	TGCGCCAGCAGCCAAGATATTGCGGGCCCCTGGGCCGAGCAGTACTTC	CASSQDIAGPWAEQYF
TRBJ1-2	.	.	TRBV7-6	TGTGCCAGCAGCCAGGACAGCGGGGGCTATGGCTACACCTTC	CASSQDSGGYGYTF
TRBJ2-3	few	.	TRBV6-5	TGTGCCAGCAGTTACTCGGAAGGGGTCACAGATACGCAGTATTTT	CASSYSEGVTDTQYF
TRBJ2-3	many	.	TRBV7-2	TGTGCCAGCAGCTTAATGTCGGACAAAGGAGATACGCAGTATTTT	CASSLMSDKGDTQYF
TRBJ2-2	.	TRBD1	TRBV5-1	TGCGCCAGCAGCTTGGAAGCCCCCAGGACAGGCAACACCGGGGAGCTGTTTTTT	CASSLEAPRTGNTGELFF
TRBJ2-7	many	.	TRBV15	TGTGCCACCAGCCGAGGGTTATCCTACGAGCAGTACTTC	CATSRGLSYEQYF
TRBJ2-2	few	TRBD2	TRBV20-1	TGCAGTGCTAGAGTGTCACTAGCGGGGGTCAACACCGGGGAGCTGTTTTTT	CSARVSLAGVNTGELFF
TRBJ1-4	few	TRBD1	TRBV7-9	TGTGCCAGCAGCCCTGGGACAGCTCAAGGGGCTAATGAAAAACTGTTTTTT	CASSPGTAQGANEKLFF
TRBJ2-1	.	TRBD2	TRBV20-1	TGCGTCGCCCGGGCGGGGGGGCCGAGGAATGAGCAGTTCTTC	CVARAGGPRNEQFF
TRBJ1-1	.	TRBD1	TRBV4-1	TGCGCCAGCAGCCAAGAACGGGACAGGGGGTCTGGGGCTTTCTTT	CASSQERDRGSGAFF
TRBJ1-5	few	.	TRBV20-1	TGCAGTGCCCCGGGGCGAGAAGATAGCAATCAGCCCCAGCATTTT	CSAPGREDSNQPQHF
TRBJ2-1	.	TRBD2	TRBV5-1	TGCGCCAGCAGCTTGGACGCCCTAGCGGGAGGGTACAATGAGCAGTTCTTC	CASSLDALAGGYNEQFF
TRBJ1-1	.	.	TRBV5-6	TGTGCCAGCAGCTTGGTCTCGGGTAACACTGAAGCTTTCTTT	CASSLVSGNTEAFF
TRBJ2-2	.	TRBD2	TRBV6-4	TGTGCCAGCAGTGACACTAGCGGGGGGGCCGCCGGGGAGCTGTTTTTT	CASSDTSGGAAGELFF
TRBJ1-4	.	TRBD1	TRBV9	TGTGCCAGCAGCGAGGGACAGGGGGCCGGAAAACTGTTTTTT	CASSEGQGAGKLFF
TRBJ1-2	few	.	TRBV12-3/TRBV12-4	TGTGCCAGCAGTTTAGTGAGGCAGAACTATGGCTACACCTTC	CASSLVRQNYGYTF
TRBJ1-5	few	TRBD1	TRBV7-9	TGTGCCAGCAGCAAACAGGGGAATCAGCCCCAGCATTTT	CASSKQGNQPQHF
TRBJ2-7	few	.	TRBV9	TGTGCCAGCAGCGTAGACGGGGGGCGCCGGAACGAGCAGTACTTC	CASSVDGGRRNEQYF
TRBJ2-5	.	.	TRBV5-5	TGTGCCAGCAGCTTGGCCTTGGGGGCATTCCAAGAGACCCAGTACTTC	CASSLALGAFQETQYF
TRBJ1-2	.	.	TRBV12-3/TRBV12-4	TGTGCCAGCAGCCTTCCCGGGTGGTATGGCTACACCTTC	CASSLPGWYGYTF
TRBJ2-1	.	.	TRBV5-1	TGCGCCAGCAGCTTGTTTCTATTAGGGAGCTCCTACAATGAGCAGTTCTTC	CASSLFLLGSSYNEQFF
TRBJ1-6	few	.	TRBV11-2	TGTGCCAGCAGCAAGGACTGGAGGGGTCGGTCACCCCTCCACTTT	CASSKDWRGRSPLHF
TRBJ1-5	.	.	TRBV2	TGTGCCAGCAGGTCCGTCCGGGGTCCCTTGGGGCCCCAGCATTTT	CASRSVRGPLGPQHF
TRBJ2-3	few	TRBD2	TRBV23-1	TGCGCCAGCAGAGAAAAGCGGGAGGGTTCCAATAGCACAGATACGCAGTATTTT	CASREKREGSNSTDTQYF
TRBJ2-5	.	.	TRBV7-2	TGTGCCAGCAGCTTAGGCCCGCGGCGGGAGACCCAGTACTTC	CASSLGPRRETQYF
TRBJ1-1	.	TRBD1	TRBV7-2	TGTGCCAGCAGACCCAGGGGGCTTGGTGAAGCTTTCTTT	CASRPRGLGEAFF
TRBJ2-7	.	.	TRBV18	TGTGCCAGCTTCGCGGACATTTCCTCCTACGAGCAGTACTTC	CASFADISSYEQYF
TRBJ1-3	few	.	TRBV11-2	TGTGCCAGCAGCCCTATGCCCGGGAGTGGAAACACCATATATTTT	CASSPMPGSGNTIYF
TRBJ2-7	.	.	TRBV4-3	TGCGCCAGCAGCCAAGCCTATGGGGACACCTACGAGCAGTACTTC	CASSQAYGDTYEQYF
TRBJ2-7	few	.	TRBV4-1	TGCGCCAGCAGCCTCTTAGCCGCTCGGGGAGGTGAGCAGTACTTC	CASSLLAARGGEQYF
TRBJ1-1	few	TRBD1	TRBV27	TGTGCCAGCAGTTGGGTGCGGGGTAGGGGGCGAGGGAGCACTGAAGCTTTCTTT	CASSWVRGRGRGSTEAFF
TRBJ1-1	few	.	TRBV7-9	TGTGCCAGCAGCGCCCGCATGGTGGCTTTCTTT	CASSARMVAFF
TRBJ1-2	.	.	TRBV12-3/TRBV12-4	TGTGCCAGCAGTTTGCAGGACAGAGTCTATGGCTACACCTTC	CASSLQDRVYGYTF
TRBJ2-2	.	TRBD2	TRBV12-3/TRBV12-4	TGTGCCAGCAGTTTAGTACGGGAGGGCCCTTACACCGGGGAGCTGTTTTTT	CASSLVREGPYTGELFF
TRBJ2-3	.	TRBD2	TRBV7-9	TGTGGACCGGGGGGTCTGGGAGATACGCAGTATTTT	CGPGGLGDTQYF